This T cell receptor (beta chain) came from a study of T cell responses to AZD1222 COVID-19 vaccine. Concerning this clone itself: Its antigen is currently unknown.

Study results and limitations: Most donors were white British, females outnumbered males, and clonal diversity was possibly underestimated. Dominant at 160-218 and 743-854, vaccine-associated CD4 TCRs also spanned spike.

Germline CDR1 reads SGHRS; CDR2 reads YFSETQ. The CDR3 extends over 15 amino acids. V lost 0 bases, J lost 6 bases, and 3 bases stayed unmatched. Some clones are missing from TCRdb's copy, which holds only in-frame ones; the method was immunoSEQ multiplex PCR. Among 120,000 or so clones listed, less than 95% were seen once. This chain uses TRBV5-1 with TRBJ2-3; 11 nucleotides line up with TRBD2. The TCR was taken from an adult in good health. The sequences come from peripheral blood, collected on day 0 of MenACWY control vaccination. Here the CDR3 DNA reads TGCGCCAGCAGCTTGGCCACTAGCGGGAGTGATACGCAGTATTTT. This sequence encodes CASSLATSGSDTQYF.